Listed below are T cell receptor beta chains from one sample, sequenced in a study of a mutant IDH1 vaccine in newly diagnosed glioma. Method: immunoSEQ multiplex PCR; TCRdb's copy keeps in-frame clones and lacks some. The profile shows over 80,000 clones, around 90% of them singletons. Sequencing used PBMCs, obtained from a glioma patient treated with radiotherapy, temozolomide or both. The receptors originated from a woman aged 50 to 65 with glioma. Each CDR3 is given with its conserved first and last residue. D genes are given only for firm matches. Clone size is given for some rows only: seen once, a few or many times, or a class if the clone is expanded.

V gene: TRBV19
clone size: .
CDR3 length: 14
J gene: TRBJ1-1
D gene: .
CDR3 protein: CATSYSGRGTEAFF
CDR3 DNA: TGTGCCACCTCCTATTCGGGCCGTGGGACTGAAGCTTTCTTT

V gene: TRBV6-5
clone size: .
CDR3 length: 16
J gene: TRBJ2-5
D gene: .
CDR3 protein: CASSYSRTELQETQYF
CDR3 DNA: TGTGCCAGCAGTTACAGTCGAACGGAGCTCCAAGAGACCCAGTACTTC

V gene: TRBV7-6
clone size: .
CDR3 length: 15
J gene: TRBJ2-7
D gene: TRBD2
CDR3 protein: CASSPRLAGDYEQYF
CDR3 DNA: TGTGCCAGCAGCCCTCGACTAGCGGGAGACTACGAGCAGTACTTC

V gene: TRBV18
clone size: .
CDR3 length: 15
J gene: TRBJ2-7
D gene: .
CDR3 protein: CASSPTFGPEGEQYF
CDR3 DNA: TGTGCCAGCTCACCTACCTTCGGGCCCGAGGGCGAGCAGTACTTC

V gene: TRBV9
clone size: .
CDR3 length: 16
J gene: TRBJ2-2
D gene: TRBD1
CDR3 protein: CASSESTGAHTGELFF
CDR3 DNA: TGTGCCAGCAGCGAATCCACAGGGGCACACACCGGGGAGCTGTTTTTT

V gene: TRBV2
clone size: .
CDR3 length: 13
J gene: TRBJ2-1
D gene: .
CDR3 protein: CASSAWGYNEQFF
CDR3 DNA: TGTGCCAGCAGCGCTTGGGGGTACAATGAGCAGTTCTTC

V gene: TRBV6-5
clone size: .
CDR3 length: 13
J gene: TRBJ1-1
D gene: .
CDR3 protein: CASSELGATEAFF
CDR3 DNA: TGTGCCAGCAGTGAACTAGGGGCCACTGAAGCTTTCTTT

V gene: TRBV7-2
clone size: .
CDR3 length: 12
J gene: TRBJ2-7
D gene: TRBD2
CDR3 protein: CASSGGGWEQYF
CDR3 DNA: TGTGCCAGCAGCGGGGGGGGATGGGAGCAGTACTTC

V gene: TRBV28
clone size: .
CDR3 length: 12
J gene: TRBJ1-4
D gene: .
CDR3 protein: CACRGESEKLFF
CDR3 DNA: TGTGCCTGCCGGGGGGAAAGTGAAAAACTGTTTTTT

V gene: TRBV5-1
clone size: once
CDR3 length: 13
J gene: TRBJ2-3
D gene: .
CDR3 protein: CASSLEATDTQYF
CDR3 DNA: TGCGCCAGCAGCTTGGAAGCGACAGATACGCAGTATTTT

V gene: TRBV5-1
clone size: .
CDR3 length: 15
J gene: TRBJ2-7
D gene: .
CDR3 protein: CASGSGASPSYEQYF
CDR3 DNA: TGCGCTAGCGGATCAGGGGCATCCCCCTCCTACGAGCAGTACTTC

V gene: TRBV14
clone size: .
CDR3 length: 15
J gene: TRBJ2-5
D gene: .
CDR3 protein: CASSQTWAGQETQYF
CDR3 DNA: TGTGCCAGCAGCCAAACATGGGCCGGACAAGAGACCCAGTACTTC

V gene: TRBV7-2
clone size: .
CDR3 length: 19
J gene: TRBJ2-4
D gene: TRBD2
CDR3 protein: CASSLYPGLAGVGKNIQYF
CDR3 DNA: TGTGCCAGCAGCTTATACCCCGGGCTAGCGGGAGTGGGCAAAAACATTCAGTACTTC

V gene: TRBV19
clone size: .
CDR3 length: 12
J gene: TRBJ1-1
D gene: .
CDR3 protein: CASSISRTEAFF
CDR3 DNA: TGTGCCAGTAGTATATCCAGGACTGAAGCTTTCTTT

V gene: TRBV28
clone size: .
CDR3 length: 12
J gene: TRBJ2-1
D gene: .
CDR3 protein: CASRRTGYGQFF
CDR3 DNA: TGTGCCAGCAGGAGAACAGGGTATGGGCAGTTCTTC

V gene: TRBV27
clone size: .
CDR3 length: 13
J gene: TRBJ1-2
D gene: TRBD1
CDR3 protein: CASSWRDRGGYTF
CDR3 DNA: TGTGCCAGCAGTTGGCGGGACAGGGGTGGCTACACCTTC

V gene: TRBV27
clone size: .
CDR3 length: 15
J gene: TRBJ2-1
D gene: TRBD2
CDR3 protein: CASSLGLAGFNEQFF
CDR3 DNA: TGTGCCAGCAGTTTAGGACTAGCGGGGTTCAATGAGCAGTTCTTC

V gene: TRBV10-3
clone size: .
CDR3 length: 15
J gene: TRBJ1-3
D gene: .
CDR3 protein: CAIRAVRGPGNTIYF
CDR3 DNA: TGTGCCATCAGAGCGGTAAGGGGACCTGGAAACACCATATATTTT

V gene: TRBV16
clone size: .
CDR3 length: 11
J gene: TRBJ1-1
D gene: .
CDR3 protein: CASSPGTEAFF
CDR3 DNA: TGTGCCAGCAGCCCCGGGACTGAAGCTTTCTTT

V gene: TRBV7-9
clone size: .
CDR3 length: 12
J gene: TRBJ1-4
D gene: .
CDR3 protein: CASSWGNEKLFF
CDR3 DNA: TGTGCCAGCAGCTGGGGTAATGAAAAACTGTTTTTT

V gene: TRBV28
clone size: .
CDR3 length: 17
J gene: TRBJ2-1
D gene: TRBD2
CDR3 protein: CASSLRGRFSSYNEQFF
CDR3 DNA: TGTGCCAGCAGTTTACGCGGGAGGTTCAGCTCCTACAATGAGCAGTTCTTC

V gene: TRBV6-6
clone size: .
CDR3 length: 14
J gene: TRBJ2-7
D gene: .
CDR3 protein: CASSSGGLSYEQYF
CDR3 DNA: TGTGCCAGCAGTTCCGGTGGTCTCTCCTACGAGCAGTACTTC

V gene: TRBV5-1
clone size: .
CDR3 length: 15
J gene: TRBJ2-1
D gene: .
CDR3 protein: CASSLGRSSYNEQFF
CDR3 DNA: TGCGCCAGCAGCTTGGGTCGGAGCTCCTACAATGAGCAGTTCTTC

V gene: TRBV19
clone size: .
CDR3 length: 15
J gene: TRBJ2-3
D gene: TRBD2
CDR3 protein: CASSPGTRVTDTQYF
CDR3 DNA: TGTGCCAGTAGTCCCGGGACTAGAGTTACAGATACGCAGTATTTT

V gene: TRBV7-7
clone size: once
CDR3 length: 17
J gene: TRBJ2-2
D gene: TRBD1
CDR3 protein: CASSLAVGQGPDGELFF
CDR3 DNA: TGTGCTAGCAGCTTAGCGGTGGGACAGGGACCTGACGGGGAGCTGTTTTTT

V gene: TRBV28
clone size: .
CDR3 length: 14
J gene: TRBJ1-5
D gene: .
CDR3 protein: CASSPGTPNQPQHF
CDR3 DNA: TGTGCCAGCAGCCCCGGGACACCCAATCAGCCCCAGCATTTT

V gene: TRBV19
clone size: once
CDR3 length: 12
J gene: TRBJ1-4
D gene: .
CDR3 protein: CASSIFEGRKKF
CDR3 DNA: TGTGCCAGTAGTATTTTTGAAGGACGGAAAAAATTT

V gene: TRBV2
clone size: once
CDR3 length: 11
J gene: TRBJ2-5
D gene: .
CDR3 protein: CASSLGETQYF
CDR3 DNA: TGTGCCAGCAGTCTGGGGGAGACCCAGTACTTC

V gene: TRBV19
clone size: once
CDR3 length: 15
J gene: TRBJ2-4
D gene: TRBD1
CDR3 protein: CASSTWTGGIDIQYF
CDR3 DNA: TGTGCCAGTAGTACCTGGACAGGGGGGATAGACATTCAGTACTTC

V gene: TRBV4-1
clone size: once
CDR3 length: 13
J gene: TRBJ2-7
D gene: TRBD1
CDR3 protein: CASSRDSSYEQYF
CDR3 DNA: TGCGCCAGCAGCCGGGACAGCTCCTACGAGCAGTACTTC

V gene: TRBV7-8
clone size: .
CDR3 length: 15
J gene: TRBJ2-1
D gene: TRBD2
CDR3 protein: CASNLGLAEYNEQFF
CDR3 DNA: TGTGCCAGCAACCTGGGACTAGCGGAATACAATGAGCAGTTCTTC

V gene: TRBV5-4
clone size: .
CDR3 length: 13
J gene: TRBJ2-7
D gene: .
CDR3 protein: CASSFFPVHEQYF
CDR3 DNA: TGTGCCAGCAGCTTCTTCCCAGTCCACGAGCAGTACTTC

V gene: TRBV6-4
clone size: .
CDR3 length: 14
J gene: TRBJ2-7
D gene: TRBD1
CDR3 protein: CASKPSTGQDEQYF
CDR3 DNA: TGTGCCAGCAAACCCTCGACAGGGCAGGACGAGCAGTACTTC

V gene: TRBV2
clone size: .
CDR3 length: 14
J gene: TRBJ2-2
D gene: TRBD1
CDR3 protein: CASLGTGGSGELFF
CDR3 DNA: TGTGCCAGCCTCGGGACAGGGGGCAGCGGGGAGCTGTTTTTT

V gene: TRBV28
clone size: .
CDR3 length: 14
J gene: TRBJ1-1
D gene: TRBD1
CDR3 protein: CASSLPFNRGEAFF
CDR3 DNA: TGTGCCAGCAGTTTACCGTTCAACAGGGGTGAAGCTTTCTTT

V gene: TRBV5-1
clone size: few
CDR3 length: 14
J gene: TRBJ2-4
D gene: TRBD1
CDR3 protein: CASRTGQGANIQYF
CDR3 DNA: TGCGCCAGCAGGACGGGACAGGGGGCGAACATTCAGTACTTC

V gene: TRBV6-5
clone size: .
CDR3 length: 11
J gene: TRBJ1-4
D gene: .
CDR3 protein: CASSEGQGARF
CDR3 DNA: TGTGCCAGCAGTGAGGGACAAGGGGCTCGTTTT

V gene: TRBV5-7
clone size: .
CDR3 length: 16
J gene: TRBJ1-5
D gene: TRBD1
CDR3 protein: CASSLRDRGSNQPQHF
CDR3 DNA: TGTGCCAGCAGCTTGCGGGACAGGGGAAGTAATCAGCCCCAGCATTTT

V gene: TRBV28
clone size: .
CDR3 length: 15
J gene: TRBJ2-2
D gene: TRBD2
CDR3 protein: CASNPAGGINGELFF
CDR3 DNA: TGTGCCAGCAACCCTGCGGGGGGGATAAACGGGGAGCTGTTTTTT

V gene: TRBV28
clone size: .
CDR3 length: 15
J gene: TRBJ1-5
D gene: .
CDR3 protein: CASSFQGEGNQPQHF
CDR3 DNA: TGTGCCAGCAGTTTCCAAGGTGAGGGCAATCAGCCCCAGCATTTT

V gene: TRBV7-9
clone size: once
CDR3 length: 13
J gene: TRBJ2-1
D gene: .
CDR3 protein: CATREGAYTEQFF
CDR3 DNA: TGTGCCACCCGGGAGGGGGCCTACACTGAGCAGTTCTTC

V gene: TRBV28
clone size: .
CDR3 length: 16
J gene: TRBJ1-5
D gene: .
CDR3 protein: CASSLAVWGADQPQHF
CDR3 DNA: TGTGCCAGCAGTTTGGCGGTGTGGGGGGCAGATCAGCCCCAGCATTTT

V gene: TRBV7-9
clone size: .
CDR3 length: 14
J gene: TRBJ1-4
D gene: .
CDR3 protein: CASSLIGDVRKLFF
CDR3 DNA: TGTGCCAGCAGCTTAATTGGGGATGTGAGAAAACTGTTTTTT

V gene: TRBV6-1
clone size: .
CDR3 length: 14
J gene: TRBJ1-5
D gene: .
CDR3 protein: CASSELRRDQPQHF
CDR3 DNA: TGTGCCAGCAGTGAATTGCGCAGGGATCAGCCCCAGCATTTT

V gene: TRBV5-4
clone size: few
CDR3 length: 14
J gene: TRBJ1-1
D gene: .
CDR3 protein: CASSSDRSGFLAFF
CDR3 DNA: TGTGCCAGCAGCTCTGACAGGTCAGGATTTTTGGCTTTCTTT

V gene: TRBV6-5
clone size: .
CDR3 length: 14
J gene: TRBJ2-1
D gene: .
CDR3 protein: CASSYSGLLGEQFF
CDR3 DNA: TGTGCCAGCAGTTACTCGGGACTCCTAGGTGAGCAGTTCTTC

V gene: TRBV7-9
clone size: once
CDR3 length: 13
J gene: TRBJ2-5
D gene: .
CDR3 protein: CASSSFRQETQYF
CDR3 DNA: TGTGCCAGCAGCTCGTTCCGTCAAGAGACCCAGTACTTC